Listed below are T cell receptor beta chains from one sample, sequenced in a study of T cells in Graves' hyperthyroidism and ophthalmopathy. TCRdb processed the multiplex PCR reads anew with MiXCR; each CDR3 protein has one entry. The sample contains 330,000 or so distinct CDR3 sequences, 18% of which appear only once. The sequencing input was blood. The origin of the receptors is a middle-aged woman with Graves' ophthalmopathy. CDR3s include the opening cysteine and the closing phenylalanine or tryptophan. D genes are given only for firm matches. Size is stated for part of the rows, as once, few or many counts, or as a class when the clone is expanded.

v_gene: TRBV14; j_gene: TRBJ1-1; abundance: many; d_gene: NA; CDR3aa: CASSQQSVMGAFF; CDR3nt: TGTGCCAGCAGCCAACAATCGGTGATGGGAGCTTTCTTT
v_gene: TRBV19; j_gene: TRBJ1-3; abundance: many; d_gene: NA; CDR3aa: CASSIIGLAGNTTYF; CDR3nt: TGTGCCAGTAGTATTATAGGGCTGGCTGGAAACACCACATATTTT
v_gene: TRBV19; j_gene: TRBJ1-1; abundance: many; d_gene: NA; CDR3aa: CASSHGGMNTEAFF; CDR3nt: TGTGCCAGTAGTCACGGCGGTATGAACACTGAAGCTTTCTTT
v_gene: TRBV5-1; j_gene: TRBJ2-6; abundance: many; d_gene: TRBD1; CDR3aa: CASTRTGGGYGANVLTF; CDR3nt: TGCGCCAGCACCAGGACAGGGGGTGGTTACGGGGCCAACGTCCTGACTTTC
v_gene: TRBV28; j_gene: TRBJ2-6; abundance: once; d_gene: NA; CDR3aa: CASSLAQGANVLTF; CDR3nt: TGTGCCAGCAGTTTAGCCCAGGGTGCCAACGTCCTGACTTTC
v_gene: TRBV5-1; j_gene: TRBJ2-7; abundance: NA; d_gene: TRBD2; CDR3aa: CASSLTRTSGSHEQYF; CDR3nt: TGCGCCAGCAGCTTGACCCGGACTAGCGGGAGCCACGAGCAGTACTTC
v_gene: TRBV2; j_gene: TRBJ1-2; abundance: NA; d_gene: NA; CDR3aa: CASTASWDYGYTF; CDR3nt: TGTGCCAGCACCGCTAGTTGGGACTATGGCTACACCTTC
v_gene: TRBV27; j_gene: TRBJ2-2; abundance: NA; d_gene: TRBD1; CDR3aa: CASSLSHGTGVGELFF; CDR3nt: TGTGCCAGCAGTTTATCCCACGGGACAGGGGTCGGGGAGCTGTTTTTT
v_gene: TRBV14; j_gene: TRBJ2-7; abundance: NA; d_gene: TRBD1; CDR3aa: CASSQKDRGYEQYF; CDR3nt: TGTGCCAGCAGCCAGAAGGACAGGGGTTACGAGCAGTACTTC
v_gene: TRBV15; j_gene: TRBJ1-2; abundance: few; d_gene: TRBD1; CDR3aa: CATSNGQGGYTF; CDR3nt: TGTGCCACCAGCAACGGACAGGGAGGCTACACCTTC